This T cell receptor beta chain originates from a study of regulatory T cells in long-lasting Graves disease. The germline V gene encodes CDR1 DFQATT and CDR2 SNEGSKA (reference sequence). The CDR3 sequence is 14 residues long. The V and J ends lost 1 base and 3 bases respectively, with 13 bases between them. Stated time point: newly diagnosed GD, antithyroid drugs for less than 3 months. The TCR library used RNA extracted from PBMCs. Through Arm-PCR of CDR3 regions and iRepertoire HTBI primers, TCR beta libraries were built. TCRdb re-analysed the multiplex PCR reads in MiXCR, keeping a single row per CDR3 protein. The sample has 500,000 to 700,000 distinct CDR3 sequences; 16% are singletons. This sample was shared with a second study, whose subject was T cells in Graves' hyperthyroidism and ophthalmopathy.

Sequencing was performed on peripheral blood mononuclear cells (PBMCs), taken at new diagnosis, from a patient treated with antithyroid drugs. V usage is TRBV20-1 and J usage is TRBJ2-7; D is undetermined. This TCR came from a woman aged 25 to 39 with Graves disease. The CDR3 DNA reads as TGCAGTGCTAGAGTAGGGTCGTCCCGCTACGAGCAGTACTTC. It translates to CSARVGSSRYEQYF.